The text below deals with one TCR beta chain. The antigen remains undetermined. V was pared by 4 bases and J by 2 bases, with 16 bases of the junction left unmatched. Germline CDR1 SGHRS, CDR2 YFSETQ. The CDR3 contains 19 residues. Regarding donors, all were healthy bone marrow donors. The PCR contained 60 Vbeta and 13 Jbeta primers. The protocol was immunoSEQ multiplex PCR, while the TCRdb copy is restricted to in-frame clones and leaves out a portion. This sample has 150,000 to 200,000 clones, with approximately 78% found just once. This record comes from a study of cytomegalovirus exposure and HLA in healthy donors. Notes on the study in general: Across donors, sequencing depth was assumed by presence/absence analyses to be roughly uniform.

Input material: PBMCs. This chain links TRBV5-1 with TRBJ2-7; TRBD2 matches 12 bases. The source of this sequence is a woman aged 40 to 55 in good health and CMV-seronegative. The DNA for the CDR3 is TGCGCCAGCAGCCCCATGGGGGGACTAGCGGGTAGGCCAGCCTACGAGCAGTACTTC. It specifies CASSPMGGLAGRPAYEQYF. The variable domain in full, completed from reference TRBV5-1 and TRBJ2-7, reads KAGVTQTPRYLIKTRGQQVTLSCSPISGHRSVSWYQQTPGQGLQFLFEYFSETQRNKGNFPGRFSGRQFSNSRSEMNVSTLELGDSALYLCASSPMGGLAGRPAYEQYFGPGTRLTVT.